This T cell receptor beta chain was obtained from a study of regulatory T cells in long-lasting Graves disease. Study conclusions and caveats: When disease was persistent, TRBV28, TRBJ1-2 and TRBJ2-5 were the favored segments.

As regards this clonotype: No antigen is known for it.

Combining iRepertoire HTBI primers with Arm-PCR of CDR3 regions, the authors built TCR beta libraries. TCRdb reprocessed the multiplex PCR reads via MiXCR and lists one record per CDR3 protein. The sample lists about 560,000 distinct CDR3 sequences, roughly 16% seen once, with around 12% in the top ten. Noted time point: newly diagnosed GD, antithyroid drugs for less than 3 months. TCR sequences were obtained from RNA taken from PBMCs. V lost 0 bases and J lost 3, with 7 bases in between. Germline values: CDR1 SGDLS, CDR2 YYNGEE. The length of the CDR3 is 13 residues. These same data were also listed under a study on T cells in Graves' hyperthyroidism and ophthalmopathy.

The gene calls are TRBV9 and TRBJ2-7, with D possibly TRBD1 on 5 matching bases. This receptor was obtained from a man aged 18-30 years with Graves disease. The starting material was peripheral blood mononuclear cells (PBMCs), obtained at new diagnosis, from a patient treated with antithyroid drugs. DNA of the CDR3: TGTGCCAGCAGCGTAGCGCAGGGCTACGAGCAGTACTTC. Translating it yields CASSVAQGYEQYF.